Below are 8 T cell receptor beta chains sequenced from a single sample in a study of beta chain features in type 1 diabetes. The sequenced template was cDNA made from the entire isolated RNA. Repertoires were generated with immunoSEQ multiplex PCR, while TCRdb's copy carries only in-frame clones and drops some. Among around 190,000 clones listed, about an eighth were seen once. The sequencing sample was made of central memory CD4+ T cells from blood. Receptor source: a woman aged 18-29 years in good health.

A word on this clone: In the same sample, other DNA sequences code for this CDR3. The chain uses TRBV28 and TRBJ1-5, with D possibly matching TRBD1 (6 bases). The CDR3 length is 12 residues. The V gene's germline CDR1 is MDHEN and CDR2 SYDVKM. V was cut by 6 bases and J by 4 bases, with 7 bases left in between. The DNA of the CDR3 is TGTGCCAGCAGAACAGGGAATCAGCCCCAGCATTTT. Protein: CASRTGNQPQHF.

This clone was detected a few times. The CDR3: CASSPGTSGRQETQYF. CDR3 bases: TGTGCCAGCAGCCCCGGGACTAGCGGGAGGCAAGAGACCCAGTACTTC. This chain joins TRBV9 and TRBJ2-5; 15 bases fit TRBD2. The CDR3 has 16 amino acids. The trim removed 4 bases at V and 2 bases at J, leaving 3 bases unmatched. Per the germline V gene, CDR1 is SGDLS and CDR2 is YYNGEE.

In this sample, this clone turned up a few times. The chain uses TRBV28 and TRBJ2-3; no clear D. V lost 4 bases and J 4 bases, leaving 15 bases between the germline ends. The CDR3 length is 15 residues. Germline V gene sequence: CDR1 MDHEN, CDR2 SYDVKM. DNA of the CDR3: TGTGCCAGCAGTTCATCCCTCCTAGGATCAGATACGCAGTATTTT. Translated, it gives CASSSSLLGSDTQYF.

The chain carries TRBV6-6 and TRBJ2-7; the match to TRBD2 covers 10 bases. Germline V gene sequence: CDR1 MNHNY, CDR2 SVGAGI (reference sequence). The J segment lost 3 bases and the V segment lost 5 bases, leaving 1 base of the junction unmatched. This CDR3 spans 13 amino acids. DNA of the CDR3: TGTGCCAGCAGTAAGCGGGAGGGCTACGAGCAGTACTTC. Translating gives CASSKREGYEQYF.

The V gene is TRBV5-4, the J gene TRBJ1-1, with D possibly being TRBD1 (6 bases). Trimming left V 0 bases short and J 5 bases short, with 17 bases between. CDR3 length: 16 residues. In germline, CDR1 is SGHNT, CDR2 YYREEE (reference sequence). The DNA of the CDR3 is TGTGCCAGCAGCTTGGTCCCGTTACAGGGAATAACTGAAGCTTTCTTT. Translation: CASSLVPLQGITEAFF.

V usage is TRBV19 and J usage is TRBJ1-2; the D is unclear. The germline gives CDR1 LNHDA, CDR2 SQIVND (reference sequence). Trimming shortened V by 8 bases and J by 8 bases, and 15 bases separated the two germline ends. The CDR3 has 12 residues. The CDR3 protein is CASHGPVGGYTF. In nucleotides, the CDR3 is TGTGCCAGTCATGGGCCGGTTGGCGGCTACACCTTC.

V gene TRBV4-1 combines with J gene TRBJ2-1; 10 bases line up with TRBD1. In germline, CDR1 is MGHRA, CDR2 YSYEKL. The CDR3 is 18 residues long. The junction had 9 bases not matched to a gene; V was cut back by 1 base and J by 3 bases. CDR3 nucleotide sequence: TGCGCCAGCAGCCAAGTTGTTGGACAGGGGGTAGGCTACAATGAGCAGTTCTTC. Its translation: CASSQVVGQGVGYNEQFF.

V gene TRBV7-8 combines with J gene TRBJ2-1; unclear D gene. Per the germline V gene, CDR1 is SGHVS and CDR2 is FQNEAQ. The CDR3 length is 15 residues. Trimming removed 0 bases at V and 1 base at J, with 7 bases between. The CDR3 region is CASSLALASYNEQFF. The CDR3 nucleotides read TGTGCCAGCAGCTTAGCATTGGCTTCCTACAATGAGCAGTTCTTC.